Reported below is one TCR beta chain. What it binds is unknown. The sample belongs to a study of cytomegalovirus exposure and HLA in healthy donors. Findings and limits, study-wide: Three chains tied to CMV proved CMV antigen-specific in vitro. Reported performance of the classifier showed diagnosis of cytomegalovirus status with high specificity and sensitivity. Indistinguishable V segments, including TRBV6-2 and TRBV6-3, were excluded.

Healthy bone marrow donors supplied every sample. Vbeta (60) and Jbeta (13) primers were used in the PCR. The method was immunoSEQ multiplex PCR; TCRdb's version includes in-frame clones alone and lacks a portion of them. The profile shows some 95,000 clones, 60% to 80% of them singletons. Germline V lookup: CDR1 SNHLY, CDR2 FYNNEI. The CDR3 runs to 14 residues. Trimming took 4 bases from V and 6 from J, leaving 13 bases between them. The sample taken for sequencing was PBMCs. The sequence derives from a man aged 45-65 years in good health and CMV-seropositive. The chain recombines TRBV2 with TRBJ2-4; TRBD1 might be the D (6 bases). In nucleotides, the CDR3 is TGTGCCAGCAGTGTAGGGGGAATGGGAAACATTCAGTACTTC. This encodes CASSVGGMGNIQYF.